A single sample is the source of the 10 T cell receptor beta chains below, sequenced in a study of blood T cell repertoires in COVID-19. The repertoire was sequenced with immunoSEQ multiplex PCR; TCRdb's copy has only in-frame clones and lacks some. The data show nearly 50,000 clones, 75% to 90% seen once. Specimen: peripheral blood. Receptors originate from an elderly woman with COVID-19, enrolled during active disease.

The V call is TRBV6-5, the J call TRBJ1-5; D possibly corresponds to TRBD1 (6 bases). Per germline, CDR1 MNHEY and CDR2 SVGAGI. Between the trimmed V and J ends, which lost 6 bases and 4 bases, there was a span of 16 bases. The CDR3 is made up of 15 amino acids. CDR3 amino acids: CASRPPGQGNQPQHF. The CDR3 DNA is TGTGCCAGCAGGCCTCCGGGACAAGGGAATCAGCCCCAGCATTTT.

The rearrangement uses TRBV5-4 and TRBJ2-7, with TRBD1 matching over 10 bases. This CDR3 contains 14 residues. V lost 5 bases to trimming and J lost 3 bases; unmatched junction nucleotides: 5. Germline V gene data show CDR1 as SGHNT and CDR2 as YYREEE (reference sequence). The DNA for the CDR3 is TGTGCCAGCAGGCGACAGGGGGCGAACTACGAGCAGTACTTC. It codes for CASRRQGANYEQYF.

This rearrangement joins TRBV5-1 to TRBJ2-3; 12 bases are a match to TRBD2. Germline CDR1 and CDR2: SGHRS and YFSETQ. The CDR3 length is 15 residues. Trimming at V came to 1 base and at J to 4 bases, leaving 1 base not matched to a gene. The CDR3 spells CASSLPSGGADTQYF. Written as DNA, the CDR3 is TGCGCCAGCAGCTTGCCTAGCGGGGGGGCAGATACGCAGTATTTT. Full variable domain (rest looked up from reference TRBV5-1 and TRBJ2-3): KAGVTQTPRYLIKTRGQQVTLSCSPISGHRSVSWYQQTPGQGLQFLFEYFSETQRNKGNFPGRFSGRQFSNSRSEMNVSTLELGDSALYLCASSLPSGGADTQYFGPGTRLTVL.

This rearrangement joins TRBV19 to TRBJ1-1; perhaps TRBD1 as D (6 bases). Germline CDR1 and CDR2: LNHDA and SQIVND (reference sequence). The CDR3 length is 13 residues. The V and J ends lost 6 bases and 6 bases respectively, with 14 bases between them. CDR3 in amino acids: CASRPQGWAEAFF. Written as DNA, the CDR3 is TGTGCCAGTAGGCCCCAGGGGTGGGCTGAAGCTTTCTTT.

This chain joins TRBV7-6 and TRBJ2-5; D perhaps matches TRBD1 (6 bases). Germline values: CDR1 SGHVS, CDR2 FNYEAQ. The V end lost 1 base, the J end lost 1 base, and 16 bases lay between the germline ends. The CDR3 loop spans 17 amino acids. The CDR3 DNA is TGTGCCAGCAGCTTAGTCCCCGCACAGGGATTCCAAGAGACCCAGTACTTC. This gives the protein CASSLVPAQGFQETQYF.

V gene TRBV27 combines with J gene TRBJ1-2; tentatively, D is TRBD1 (5 bases). The CDR3 totals 14 residues. V lost 0 bases and J 6 bases, leaving 11 bases between the germline ends. Germline-derived CDR1 and CDR2 are MNHEY and SMNVEV (reference sequence). In DNA, the CDR3 is TGTGCCAGCAGTTTATCGCCCAGGGCCAATGGCTACACCTTC. The encoded protein is CASSLSPRANGYTF.

The chain joins TRBV5-4 to TRBJ2-6; weak D call: TRBD1 (6 bases). The CDR3 sequence is 17 residues long. CDR1 is SGHNT, CDR2 YYREEE, per germline (reference sequence). V was cut by 7 bases and J by 0 bases, with 17 bases left in between. The CDR3 loop is CASLPQGPNSGANVLTF. The CDR3 coding sequence is TGTGCCAGCCTTCCTCAGGGGCCCAACTCTGGGGCCAACGTCCTGACTTTC.

The sample holds a few counts of this clone. J is TRBJ1-1 and V is TRBV7-9; a weak D match, TRBD1 (5 bases). V lost 2 bases and J 1 base, leaving 5 bases between the germline ends. There are 13 residues in the CDR3. From germline, CDR1 is SEHNR and CDR2 FQNEAQ (reference sequence). The CDR3 nucleotides read TGTGCCAGCAGCTTACAGGGGAACACTGAAGCTTTCTTT. Its protein is CASSLQGNTEAFF.

This clone was detected a few times. The chain recombines TRBV9 with TRBJ1-6; 9 bases are shared with TRBD1. This CDR3 is 18 amino acids long. The germline gives CDR1 SGDLS, CDR2 YYNGEE. The junction had 14 bases not matched to a gene; V was cut back by 3 bases and J by 7 bases. The CDR3 nucleotides are TGTGCCAGCAGCGCGCGGGGTTCCGGGACAGGGCAAAATTCACCCCTCCACTTT. The encoded protein is CASSARGSGTGQNSPLHF.

The chain links TRBV7-2 to TRBJ2-4; TRBD2 agrees at 15 bases. The CDR3 has 17 residues. Germline trimming cut 5 bases from V and 4 bases from J; bases unmatched to any gene: 6. Germline assignment: CDR1 SGHTA and CDR2 FQGNSA. This chain's CDR3 is CASSPGLAGGPKNIQYF. The CDR3 nucleotides read TGTGCCAGCAGCCCCGGACTAGCGGGAGGGCCGAAAAACATTCAGTACTTC.